The source of this TCR beta chain is a study of cytomegalovirus exposure and HLA in healthy donors. Whole-study findings and limits: Presence/absence analyses treated sequencing depth as roughly uniform across donors. The authors later linked a missense DCLRE1C variant to TCR beta V- and J-gene trimming.

When sampled, the donors appeared nominally healthy, though they likely had unrecorded immune exposures. PCR amplification relied on 60 Vbeta primers (plus 13 Jbeta primers). Clones were sequenced by immunoSEQ multiplex PCR, and TCRdb holds only the in-frame ones, with some missing. The table has about 130,000 clones, 78% seen once. About this clone itself: Its antigen is undetermined. A much larger clone differs by one base, so this may be a read error.

This CDR3 is 13 amino acids long. Looked up from germline, CDR1 is SGHNT and CDR2 is YYREEE (reference sequence). The source is a man aged 25 to 40 in good health and CMV-seropositive. The rearrangement links TRBV5-4 to TRBJ2-7, with D maybe TRBD2 (5 bases). Matching the DNA end better, TRBJ2-1 makes the J call doubtful. The specimen sequenced was PBMCs. The CDR3: CASSLSLGLKQFF. In DNA form, the CDR3 reads TGTGCCAGCAGCTTGAGCCTCGGACTTAAGCAGTTCTTC.